A selection of T cell receptor beta chains follows, all from one sample in a study of cytomegalovirus exposure and HLA in healthy donors. Data came from immunoSEQ multiplex PCR; TCRdb stores just in-frame clones and leaves some out. The sample contains under 200,000 clones, 12% of which appear only once. Material: PBMCs. These receptors all come from a man aged 50 or older in good health and CMV-seropositive. Each CDR3 is given with its conserved first and last residue. The D gene is left open where the match is weak. Some rows mark clone size as missing; the rest say once, few, many or name a class of expanded clone.

j_call | d_call | v_call | clone_size | cdr3_aa | cdr3_nt
TRBJ1-6 | NA | TRBV7-3 | few | CASSLGGGSRYNSPLHF | TGTGCCAGCAGCTTAGGGGGAGGATCCAGGTATAATTCACCCCTCCACTTT
TRBJ2-2 | TRBD2 | TRBV5-4 | NA | CASSSRGGVIYTGELFF | TGTGCCAGCAGCTCCCGGGGGGGGGTGATCTACACCGGGGAGCTGTTTTTT
TRBJ1-1 | NA | TRBV19 | few | CASRWGGNTEAFF | TGTGCCTCCCGGTGGGGAGGGAACACTGAAGCTTTCTTT
TRBJ2-3 | TRBD2 | TRBV7-2 | NA | CASTVSGGSTDTQYF | TGTGCCAGCACCGTCTCGGGGGGTAGCACAGATACGCAGTATTTT
TRBJ2-7 | NA | TRBV7-6 | few | CASSLAGRSDEQYF | TGTGCCAGCAGCTTAGCGGGGAGATCAGACGAGCAGTACTTC
TRBJ2-3 | TRBD2 | TRBV7-7 | NA | CATQAGLGEDTQYF | TGTGCCACCCAAGCGGGGCTGGGGGAAGATACGCAGTATTTT
TRBJ1-2 | TRBD1 | TRBV5-1 | many | CASRPGQGLSGGYTF | TGCGCCAGCAGACCAGGACAGGGCCTCTCGGGGGGCTACACCTTC
TRBJ2-1 | TRBD1 | TRBV6-1 | few | CASSWDSVVNEQFF | TGTGCCAGCAGTTGGGACAGTGTGGTGAATGAGCAGTTCTTC
TRBJ1-1 | NA | TRBV2 | NA | CASSGDGNTEAFF | TGTGCCAGCAGCGGAGACGGGAACACTGAAGCTTTCTTT
TRBJ2-1 | TRBD2 | TRBV29-1 | NA | CSVGGLARGNEQFF | TGCAGCGTTGGGGGACTAGCGAGGGGGAATGAGCAGTTCTTC
TRBJ1-5 | TRBD1 | TRBV7-2 | few | CASSLTRTGIGKNQPQHF | TGTGCCAGCAGCTTGACCCGGACAGGTATAGGGAAAAATCAGCCCCAGCATTTT
TRBJ1-4 | NA | TRBV15 | NA | CATSRPQGFNEKLFF | TGTGCCACCAGCAGGCCCCAGGGTTTTAATGAAAAACTGTTTTTT
TRBJ2-2 | NA | TRBV7-2 | few | CASNPARGTGELFF | TGTGCCAGCAATCCCGCCCGGGGAACCGGGGAGCTGTTTTTT
TRBJ1-1 | TRBD1 | TRBV5-1 | few | CASSPTQGIGTEAFF | TGCGCCAGCAGCCCAACACAGGGGATTGGCACTGAAGCTTTCTTT
TRBJ1-1 | NA | TRBV6-6 | NA | CASSYSSSVNTEAFF | TGTGCCAGCAGTTATTCCTCATCAGTGAACACTGAAGCTTTCTTT
TRBJ2-3 | NA | TRBV18 | NA | CASSPRDTDTQYF | TGTGCCAGCTCACCGAGGGACACAGATACGCAGTATTTT
TRBJ1-1 | TRBD1 | TRBV30 | few | CAWSATRTGWVTEAFF | TGTGCCTGGAGTGCCACCCGGACAGGGTGGGTCACTGAAGCTTTCTTT
TRBJ2-6 | TRBD1 | TRBV6-5 | NA | CASSDRGSGANVLTF | TGTGCCAGCAGCGACAGGGGTTCGGGGGCCAACGTCCTGACTTTC
TRBJ2-3 | TRBD2 | TRBV7-3 | NA | CASSSLAGADTDTQYF | TGTGCCAGCAGCTCCCTAGCGGGGGCCGACACAGATACGCAGTATTTT
TRBJ1-1 | NA | TRBV2 | NA | CATRSGGGRGTEAFF | TGTGCCACCCGAAGTGGAGGGGGGAGGGGAACTGAAGCTTTCTTT
TRBJ2-7 | NA | TRBV7-2 | few | CASSPRGGGHYEQYF | TGTGCCAGCAGCCCCCGGGGCGGGGGACACTACGAGCAGTACTTC
TRBJ1-1 | TRBD1 | TRBV2 | NA | CASKDRGLNTEAFF | TGTGCCAGCAAGGACAGGGGGCTGAACACTGAAGCTTTCTTT
TRBJ1-2 | NA | TRBV5-6 | few | CASSPGSRSYGYTF | TGTGCCAGCAGCCCGGGGAGCCGGAGCTATGGCTACACCTTC
TRBJ1-6 | TRBD1 | TRBV19 | NA | CASSMVRDRGWNSPLHF | TGTGCCAGTAGTATGGTCCGGGACAGGGGGTGGAATTCACCCCTCCACTTT
TRBJ2-2 | NA | TRBV7-7 | few | CASSLDRNTGELFF | TGTGCTAGCAGCCTCGACAGGAACACCGGGGAGCTGTTTTTT
TRBJ1-4 | TRBD1 | TRBV28 | NA | CASSLLDRGDEKLFF | TGTGCCAGCAGTCTTCTGGACAGGGGCGATGAAAAACTGTTTTTT
TRBJ1-1 | TRBD1 | TRBV30 | NA | CAWRTGGKTEAFF | TGTGCCTGGAGAACAGGGGGGAAAACTGAAGCTTTCTTT
TRBJ2-1 | NA | TRBV9 | NA | CASSVEQWNEQFF | TGTGCCAGCAGCGTAGAACAGTGGAATGAGCAGTTCTTC
TRBJ1-2 | TRBD1 | TRBV4-3 | few | CASSTRDRGRGYTF | TGCGCCAGCAGCACCAGAGACAGGGGGCGAGGCTACACCTTC
TRBJ1-3 | TRBD1 | TRBV7-9 | NA | CASSRQGAGGNTIYF | TGTGCCAGCAGCCGACAGGGGGCAGGTGGAAACACCATATATTTT
TRBJ1-1 | TRBD1 | TRBV27 | NA | CASSRTGGNTEAFF | TGTGCCAGCAGCAGGACAGGGGGGAACACTGAAGCTTTCTTT
TRBJ2-3 | NA | TRBV27 | few | CASSLIQFGNTDTQYF | TGTGCCAGCAGTCTGATACAGTTTGGAAACACAGATACGCAGTATTTT
TRBJ1-1 | NA | TRBV9 | few | CASTPGMNTEAFF | TGTGCCAGCACGCCAGGGATGAACACTGAAGCTTTCTTT
TRBJ1-2 | NA | TRBV4-2 | few | CASSQDSGDSYTF | TGTGCCAGCAGCCAAGATTCGGGGGATAGCTACACCTTC
TRBJ1-2 | TRBD1 | TRBV27 | NA | CASSFQGGYGYTF | TGTGCCAGCAGTTTCCAGGGGGGCTATGGCTACACCTTC
TRBJ2-3 | TRBD1 | TRBV25-1 | NA | CASSDRQGAPNADTQYF | TGTGCCAGCAGTGATCGACAGGGGGCCCCAAACGCAGATACGCAGTATTTT
TRBJ2-5 | NA | TRBV29-1 | few | CSVRQGGETQYF | TGCAGCGTACGACAGGGAGGAGAGACCCAGTACTTC
TRBJ1-1 | NA | TRBV7-8 | NA | CASSSTGRGSEAFF | TGTGCCAGCAGCTCCACAGGGAGGGGGTCAGAAGCTTTCTTT
TRBJ1-2 | NA | TRBV19 | NA | CASSIRLSYGYTF | TGTGCCAGTAGTATCAGGCTGAGCTATGGCTACACCTTC
TRBJ1-2 | NA | TRBV5-4 | NA | CASSRRGAGGAGDGYTF | TGTGCCAGCAGCCGCCGCGGGGCGGGGGGGGCAGGGGATGGCTACACCTTC
TRBJ2-7 | NA | TRBV19 | NA | CASSSVGGPPYEQYF | TGTGCCAGTAGCTCGGTGGGGGGGCCACCCTACGAGCAGTACTTC
TRBJ1-5 | NA | TRBV19 | few | CASARDFNQPQHF | TGTGCCAGTGCCCGGGACTTCAATCAGCCCCAGCATTTT
TRBJ1-2 | NA | TRBV15 | few | CATSRMSRQNYGYTF | TGTGCCACCAGCAGAATGTCAAGACAGAACTATGGCTACACCTTC
TRBJ2-2 | TRBD1 | TRBV11-2 | few | CASSPRTGNAGELFF | TGTGCCAGCAGCCCAAGGACAGGGAATGCTGGGGAGCTGTTTTTT
TRBJ1-6 | NA | TRBV7-6 | few | CASSSTGNSPLHF | TGTGCCAGCAGCTCTACAGGGAATTCACCCCTCCACTTT
TRBJ1-5 | NA | TRBV10-3 | NA | CAISESLQGIGNQPQHF | TGTGCCATCAGTGAGTCCTTACAGGGCATAGGAAATCAGCCCCAGCATTTT
TRBJ1-4 | NA | TRBV4-2 | NA | CASSQVRGANEKLFF | TGTGCCAGCAGCCAAGTTCGGGGGGCTAATGAAAAACTGTTTTTT
TRBJ2-3 | NA | TRBV7-2 | few | CASSAGTDTQYF | TGTGCCAGCAGCGCGGGCACAGATACGCAGTATTTT
TRBJ1-4 | NA | TRBV5-1 | NA | CASSLFREAGKLFF | TGCGCCAGCAGCTTGTTCAGGGAGGCCGGGAAACTGTTTTTT
TRBJ2-3 | TRBD1 | TRBV7-9 | NA | CASSLAQGAQIDTQYF | TGTGCCAGCAGCTTAGCACAGGGGGCGCAGATAGATACGCAGTATTTT
TRBJ1-2 | TRBD1 | TRBV29-1 | NA | CSAGTGVNYGYTF | TGCAGCGCTGGGACAGGGGTAAACTATGGCTACACCTTC
TRBJ1-1 | NA | TRBV18 | NA | CASSPDTFNTEAFF | TGTGCCAGCTCACCAGATACATTTAACACTGAAGCTTTCTTT
TRBJ2-5 | TRBD2 | TRBV28 | NA | CASSLRAGGLQGETQYF | TGTGCCAGCAGTTTAAGGGCGGGGGGACTCCAGGGGGAGACCCAGTACTTC
TRBJ2-2 | NA | TRBV25-1 | NA | CASSAPLNTGELFF | TGTGCCAGCAGTGCCCCTCTTAACACCGGGGAGCTGTTTTTT
TRBJ2-5 | TRBD1 | TRBV5-6 | few | CASSSTTGKRTQYF | TGTGCCAGCAGCTCCACGACAGGGAAAAGGACCCAGTACTTC
TRBJ1-2 | NA | TRBV5-1 | NA | CASSLDGTTSYYGYTF | TGCGCCAGCAGCTTGGACGGGACAACATCTTATTATGGCTACACCTTC
TRBJ1-3 | TRBD1 | TRBV7-8 | NA | CASSLMDRGQGNTIYF | TGTGCCAGCAGCTTGATGGACAGGGGGCAAGGAAACACCATATATTTT
TRBJ1-5 | NA | TRBV6-6 | NA | CASSKDRDQPQHF | TGTGCCAGCAGTAAAGACAGAGATCAGCCCCAGCATTTT
TRBJ1-1 | TRBD1 | TRBV6-1 | few | CASSDRGKDTEAFF | TGTGCCAGCAGCGACAGGGGAAAAGACACTGAAGCTTTCTTT